These 25 T cell receptor beta chains were sequenced from one sample in a study of shared clonotypes between healthy human individuals. Sequencing used immunoSEQ multiplex PCR; TCRdb keeps in-frame clones, though not all of them. The sample lists over a million clones, around 78% occurring once. Sequenced: memory CD4+ T cells from PBMCs. Subset specified: CD45RA-negative fraction. These receptors were taken from a young man in good health. Some clones in this sample may be carry-over from other donors' samples.

The chain is built from TRBV4-2 and TRBJ1-5; D uncertain. The CDR3 length is 18 residues. V lost 1 base to trimming and J lost 0 bases, with 16 bases between them. Germline CDR1 reads LGHNA; CDR2 reads YNFKEQ. CDR3: CASSQGYGLEYSNQPQHF. The CDR3 DNA reads TGTGCCAGCAGCCAAGGTTACGGGCTAGAGTATAGCAATCAGCCCCAGCATTTT.

This clone has a handful of counts. The J gene is TRBJ2-1, the V gene TRBV5-1; 11 bases are a match to TRBD2. The J segment lost 8 bases and the V segment lost 3 bases, leaving 10 bases of the junction unmatched. The CDR3 length is 16 residues. The germline V gene encodes CDR1 SGHRS and CDR2 YFSETQ. CDR3: CASSSRTSGPIHEQFF. The CDR3, as DNA: TGCGCCAGCAGCTCCCGGACTAGCGGGCCGATCCATGAGCAGTTCTTC.

The CDR3 DNA follows: TGTGCCAGCAGCTTGTTTGTATTAGAGACCCAGTACTTC. The encoded protein is CASSLFVLETQYF. The chain has TRBV5-4 and TRBJ2-5; no clear D gene. Germline V CDR1 and CDR2: SGHNT, YYREEE (reference sequence). V was pared by 1 base and J by 4 bases, with 8 bases between. The CDR3 is 13 residues long.

As concerns this clone: Other DNA sequences in this sample translate to the same CDR3. This sequence joins TRBV5-1 and TRBJ2-3; D unresolved. The CDR3 spans 14 residues. Germline assignment: CDR1 SGHRS and CDR2 YFSETQ. V lost 0 bases, J lost 2 bases, and 7 bases lay in between. CDR3 coding DNA: TGCGCCAGCAGCTTGGACGGCTCCACAGATACGCAGTATTTT. Amino acids: CASSLDGSTDTQYF. The whole variable domain, filled in from reference TRBV5-1 and TRBJ2-3, reads KAGVTQTPRYLIKTRGQQVTLSCSPISGHRSVSWYQQTPGQGLQFLFEYFSETQRNKGNFPGRFSGRQFSNSRSEMNVSTLELGDSALYLCASSLDGSTDTQYFGPGTRLTVL.

This clone has more than one count but fewer than ten. The CDR3 loop is CASTTSGGLAYEQYF. The CDR3 DNA follows: TGTGCCAGCACCACGAGCGGGGGACTAGCCTACGAGCAGTACTTC. The chain has TRBV6-1 and TRBJ2-7; 8 positions match TRBD2. Trimming at V came to 7 bases and at J to 2 bases, leaving 10 bases not matched to a gene. The germline V gene has CDR1 MNHNS and CDR2 SASEGT. The CDR3 consists of 15 residues.

The V call is TRBV11-3, the J call TRBJ2-1; D might be TRBD1 (5 bases). The CDR3 consists of 13 residues. The V gene's germline CDR1 is SGHNT and CDR2 YENEEA. V shed 5 bases and J shed 9 bases, with 14 bases lying between them. The CDR3 sequence: CASSPQGHGEQFF. CDR3 DNA: TGTGCCAGCAGCCCCCAGGGCCACGGTGAGCAGTTCTTC.

The chain uses TRBV7-2 and TRBJ1-5; 7 bases are shared with TRBD1. The length of the CDR3 is 15 residues. The germline V gene encodes CDR1 SGHTA and CDR2 FQGNSA. V was pared by 5 bases and J by 5 bases, with 9 bases of the junction left unmatched. The CDR3 is CASSIRQGSDQPQHF. CDR3 nucleotide sequence: TGTGCCAGCAGCATTAGACAGGGCTCTGATCAGCCCCAGCATTTT.

For this clone: This may be a read error: a much more frequent sequence differs by one nucleotide. Within the sample, other DNA sequences also encode this same CDR3. The V and J genes are TRBV7-9 and TRBJ1-2, with D perhaps TRBD1 (5 bases). CDR1 and CDR2 from the germline V gene are SEHNR and FQNEAQ (reference sequence). The CDR3 covers 13 residues. The germline V and J ends were trimmed by 1 base and 3 bases, with 6 bases remaining between them. CDR3 loop: CASSLGGDYGYTF. The DNA for the CDR3 is TGTGCCAGCAGCTTAGGAGGGGACTATGGCTACACCTTC.

V gene TRBV5-6 combines with J gene TRBJ1-1; unclear D gene. The CDR3 spans 13 residues. The germline gives CDR1 SGHDT, CDR2 YYEEEE. The ends were cut back, 1 base at V and 1 base at J, with 5 bases in the middle. The CDR3: CASSLIGNTEAFF. The CDR3 region has the DNA TGTGCCAGCAGCTTGATTGGGAACACTGAAGCTTTCTTT.

The chain couples TRBV7-7 to TRBJ2-1; the match to TRBD1 covers 9 bases. The V and J ends lost 1 base and 9 bases, in that order; junction bases with no gene match: 7. Germline V CDR1 and CDR2: SSHAT, FNYEAQ (reference sequence). The CDR3 extends over 15 amino acids. CDR3 amino acids: CASSLGTGGFGEQFF. The CDR3 DNA is TGTGCCAGCAGCTTAGGTACAGGGGGCTTTGGTGAGCAGTTCTTC. The variable domain in full, completed from reference TRBV7-7 and TRBJ2-1, reads GAGVSQSPRYKVTKRGQDVTLRCDPISSHATLYWYQQALGQGPEFLTYFNYEAQPDKSGLPSDRFSAERPEGSISTLTIQRTEQRDSAMYRCASSLGTGGFGEQFFGPGTRLTVL.

Turning to this clone: Other DNA sequences in the same sample also yield this CDR3. The chain employs TRBV28 and TRBJ2-7; a weak D match, TRBD2 (5 bases). This CDR3 contains 12 residues. The ends were cut back, 5 bases at V and 4 bases at J, with 9 bases in the middle. Germline CDR1 is MDHEN and CDR2 is SYDVKM. The CDR3, as DNA: TGTGCCAGCAGTGGTGAGGGTTACGAGCAGTACTTC. It specifies CASSGEGYEQYF.

This clone appeared a few times. The chain combines TRBV5-1 with TRBJ2-1; TRBD2 matches at 7 bases. This CDR3 region has 12 residues. With 4 bases clipped from V and 8 bases from J, the junction kept 3 bases outside the gene matches. Germline-derived CDR1 and CDR2 are SGHRS and YFSETQ. The CDR3 DNA follows: TGCGCCAGCAGCATACTAGCGCATGAGCAGTTCTTC. Protein: CASSILAHEQFF.

The J gene is TRBJ2-7, the V gene TRBV6-5; D is tentatively TRBD1 or TRBD2 (6 bases each). The CDR3 totals 12 residues. Germline V gene lookup returns CDR1 MNHEY and CDR2 SVGAGI. Between the trimmed V and J ends, which lost 6 bases and 11 bases, there was a span of 17 bases. As DNA, the CDR3 is TGTGCCAGCAGCCAAGGGAACAGGGAGGAGTACTTC. Translating gives CASSQGNREEYF.

Comments on this clone: With a much larger clone just one base away, this may be a read error. The sample contains more than one DNA sequence encoding this CDR3. J is TRBJ2-7 and V is TRBV5-1; D unclear. V was pared by 1 base and J by 4 bases, with 6 bases between. The length of the CDR3 is 12 residues. The germline V gene has CDR1 SGHRS and CDR2 YFSETQ. The CDR3 loop reads CASSLFGYEQYF. The DNA of the CDR3 is TGCGCCAGCAGCTTGTTTGGATACGAGCAGTACTTC.

V usage is TRBV5-4 and J usage is TRBJ2-7, with D possibly called TRBD1 or TRBD2 (5 bases each). V was pared by 4 bases and J by 6 bases, with 20 bases between. Germline CDR1 and CDR2: SGHNT and YYREEE (reference sequence). CDR3 length: 15 residues. CDR3 amino acids: CASSRERQGLSEQYF. The CDR3 DNA reads as TGTGCCAGCAGCCGCGAGCGGCAGGGTTTATCCGAGCAGTACTTC.

The CDR3: CASSSGSRYEQYF. The CDR3 DNA is TGTGCCAGCAGCTCAGGGAGTCGGTACGAGCAGTACTTC. V and J are TRBV7-2 and TRBJ2-7; D may match TRBD1 or TRBD2 (5 bases each). The CDR3 length is 13 residues. Germline values: CDR1 SGHTA, CDR2 FQGNSA. V was trimmed by 4 bases and J by 4 bases, leaving 11 bases between them.

This clone was seen just once. The V call is TRBV5-4, the J call TRBJ1-6; TRBD1 matches 9 bases. The germline CDR1 and CDR2 sequences are SGHNT and YYREEE (reference sequence). This CDR3 is built from 18 residues. With V trimmed by 4 bases and J by 5 bases, 13 bases remained unmatched. CDR3 DNA sequence: TGTGCCAGCAGCCCTGACCCCAGGGGACAGGGTCATAATTCACCCCTCCACTTT. This encodes CASSPDPRGQGHNSPLHF.

There are a few counts of this clone. In nucleotides, the CDR3 is TGTGCCTCCCCGACGGTAGCGGCCCCCTACGAGCAGTACTTC. This encodes CASPTVAAPYEQYF. The chain joins TRBV6-1 to TRBJ2-7; a weak D match, TRBD2 (6 bases). In germline, CDR1 is MNHNS, CDR2 SASEGT. Trimming removed 11 bases at V and 2 bases at J, with 19 bases between. The CDR3 is 14 residues long.

The chain employs TRBV11-3 and TRBJ2-1, with TRBD2 as a possible D gene (5 bases). CDR1 SGHNT and CDR2 YENEEA come from the germline V gene. The length of the CDR3 is 13 residues. The germline V and J ends were trimmed by 6 bases and 6 bases, with 12 bases remaining between them. The CDR3 DNA reads as TGTGCCAGCAGAGGTCCGGGGAGCAATGAGCAGTTCTTC. Amino acid sequence: CASRGPGSNEQFF.

This chain connects TRBV5-1 to TRBJ2-2; D remains ambiguous. Germline V CDR1 and CDR2: SGHRS, YFSETQ. The CDR3 is 12 residues long. V was shortened by 0 bases and J by 13 bases, with 10 bases between the two germline ends. The CDR3 sequence: CASSLEGPTLFF. The CDR3 nucleotides are TGCGCCAGCAGCTTGGAGGGCCCCACGCTGTTTTTT.

V and J are TRBV29-1 and TRBJ2-7, with a tentative D call TRBD1 (5 bases). The CDR3 totals 13 residues. Germline V CDR1 and CDR2: SQVTM, ANQGSEA. V was cut by 6 bases and J by 2 bases, with 14 bases left in between. CDR3 nucleotides: TGCAGCGTGGGCAGGGAACCCACCTACGAGCAGTACTTC. It yields the protein CSVGREPTYEQYF.

This rearrangement joins TRBV28 to TRBJ1-5, with 10 nucleotides matching TRBD1. Per the germline V gene, CDR1 is MDHEN and CDR2 is SYDVKM. The ends lost 6 bases at V and 0 bases at J; junction bases unmatched: 23. The length of the CDR3 is 22 residues. CDR3 DNA: TGTGCCAGCAGCCAGATATCCGCCGGGACAGGGGTCTCCTTGTATAGCAATCAGCCCCAGCATTTT. This sequence encodes CASSQISAGTGVSLYSNQPQHF.

CDR3 residues: CASRTGGSLNYGYTF. The CDR3 coding sequence is TGTGCCAGCAGGACAGGGGGCTCGTTAAACTATGGCTACACCTTC. The J gene is TRBJ1-2, the V gene TRBV6-1; 10 bases fit TRBD1. The CDR3 length is 15 residues. Per germline, CDR1 MNHNS and CDR2 SASEGT. Unmatched junction bases numbered 6, after V lost 6 bases and J lost 2 bases.

This rearrangement joins TRBV28 to TRBJ2-1; D possibly corresponds to TRBD2 (5 bases). CDR3 length: 15 amino acids. Trimming pared 4 bases from V and 5 bases from J, leaving 15 bases between. Germline assignment: CDR1 MDHEN and CDR2 SYDVKM. The CDR3: CASSSEGLGDNEQFF. CDR3 nucleotide sequence: TGTGCCAGCAGTTCTGAGGGTTTGGGTGACAATGAGCAGTTCTTC.

About this clone: Other DNA sequences of this sample code for an identical CDR3. The V and J genes are TRBV7-2 and TRBJ2-5; no clear D gene. CDR1 is SGHTA, CDR2 FQGNSA, per germline. V was shortened by 1 base and J by 5 bases, with 8 bases between the two germline ends. This CDR3 region has 13 residues. The CDR3 DNA reads TGTGCCAGCAGCTTAGGCGGTTGGGAGACCCAGTACTTC. Residues: CASSLGGWETQYF.